This T cell receptor (beta chain) was retrieved from a study of regulatory T cells in long-lasting Graves disease. Findings and caveats of the study: Persistent disease showed a preference for TRBV28, TRBJ1-2 and TRBJ2-5. Persistent patients shared more public clonotypes (under 3,000) than newly diagnosed patients (approximately 960).

This clonotype has just a few counts. Antigen specificity is unknown. HTBI primers from iRepertoire and Arm-PCR of CDR3 regions yielded the TCR beta libraries. TCRdb re-analysed the multiplex PCR reads in MiXCR, keeping a single row per CDR3 protein. The sample carries some 220,000 distinct CDR3 sequences, approximately 18% recorded once. Per the germline V gene, CDR1 is DFQATT and CDR2 is SNEGSKA (reference sequence). The CDR3 runs 11 residues. V was shortened by 3 bases and J by 8 bases, with 10 bases between the two germline ends. The sample's time point: newly diagnosed GD, antithyroid drugs for less than 3 months. Generation of the TCR library employed RNA extracted from PBMCs. These same data were also listed under a study on T cells in Graves' hyperthyroidism and ophthalmopathy. Per that study: Diagnoses rested on clinical symptoms, serum thyroxine and TRAb, thyroid ultrasound and orbital computed tomography. RT-PCR in the first round (using the HTBI primer set) targeted the TCR CDR3.

This chain links TRBV20-1 with TRBJ1-2, with D uncertain. Sequencing used peripheral blood mononuclear cells (PBMCs), obtained at new diagnosis, from a patient treated with antithyroid drugs. This clonotype was sampled from a woman under 40 with Graves disease. The CDR3 is CSARDLSGYTF. CDR3 coding DNA: TGCAGTGCTAGGGACCTCTCGGGCTACACCTTC.